These 21 T cell receptor delta chains originate from one sample sequenced in a study of gamma-delta chains in newborns, infants, children. TCRdb reapplied CATT to the reads. Of around 6,700 delta-chain clones listed, around 0.7% are singletons. Input material: blood. The receptor set was obtained from a child who was a newborn, infant or young child, either healthy, febrile or measles-vaccinated (not recorded which).

With respect to this clone: A far larger clone lies a single base away; this is likely a read error. The sample contains more than one DNA sequence encoding this CDR3. J is TRDJ3 and V is TRDV2; the match to TRDD3 covers 10 bases. CDR1 GEAIGNYY and CDR2 EKD come from the germline V gene. The length of the CDR3 is 18 residues. For the CDR3, the DNA is TGTGCCTGTGACACTGGGGGATACTTCTCCTGGGACACCCGACAGATGTTCTTC. It translates to CACDTGGYFSWDTRQMFF.

This clone was seen more than once but under ten times. This DNA's translation and the protein TCRdb lists, from a much larger clone, do not match at residue 16, likely due to a read error; the protein shown is translated from the DNA. The sample carries other DNA sequences with the same CDR3. The V gene is TRDV2, the J gene TRDJ3; 11 bases align to TRDD3. The CDR3 length is 18 residues. Germline V gene lookup returns CDR1 GEAIGNYY and CDR2 EKD. The CDR3 loop is CACDLLGDSSWDTRQTFF. The CDR3 DNA reads as TGTGCCTGTGACCTACTGGGGGATAGCTCCTGGGACACCCGACAGACGTTTTTC.

This clone appeared a few times. TCRdb's protein, taken from a much larger clone, differs from this DNA's translation at residue 8, likely owing to a read error; the protein displayed comes from the DNA. The CDR3 loop is CACDTGITSSWDTRQMFF. The DNA of the CDR3 is TGTGCCTGTGACACGGGGATAACCAGCTCCTGGGACACCCGACAGATGTTTTTC. The chain employs TRDV2 and TRDJ3; 7 bases are a match to TRDD3. Germline loops: CDR1 GEAIGNYY, CDR2 EKD. CDR3 length equals 18 residues. V lost 1 base and J lost 0; bases outside the gene matches: 5.

A note on this clone: A read error likely explains this, since a far larger clone differs by one base. At the DNA level, this CDR3 is encoded by other sequences in the same sample as well. This chain joins TRDV2 and TRDJ3; 10 bases map to TRDD3. CDR1 is GEAIGNYY and CDR2 is EKD in the germline V gene. The CDR3 is 17 residues long. The CDR3 protein is CACDSTGGSWDTRQMFF. The CDR3 DNA reads TGTGCCTGTGACAGTACTGGGGGATCCTGGGACACCCGGCAGATGTTTTTC.

Concerning this clone: TCRdb attributes to this sequence the protein of a much larger clone, which differs from the DNA translation at residue 13; a read error is likely, and the protein displayed is translated from the DNA. The chain couples TRDV2 to TRDJ3; 8 nucleotides align to TRDD3. The CDR3 contains 18 residues. CDR1 GEAIGNYY and CDR2 EKD come from the germline V gene. CDR3: CACDTGGYRVWDARQMFF. The DNA of the CDR3 is TGTGCCTGTGACACGGGGGGATATAGAGTCTGGGACGCCCGACAGATGTTTTTC.

This clone was counted many times. This same CDR3 is encoded by further DNA sequences in the sample. The rearrangement joins TRDV2 to TRDJ3, with a tentative D call TRDD3 (6 bases). Deletions cut 0 bases from V and 2 bases from J, with 13 bases between. CDR3 length equals 18 residues. Per the germline V gene, CDR1 is GEAIGNYY and CDR2 is EKD. This CDR3 reads CACDTSILGAWDTRQMFF. CDR3 DNA sequence: TGTGCCTGTGACACCTCAATACTGGGCGCCTGGGACACCCGACAGATGTTTTTC.

Notes on this clone: Since a far larger clone is one base different, this is likely a read error. V usage is TRDV2 and J usage is TRDJ1; weak D call: TRDD3 (6 bases). There are 17 residues in the CDR3. Germline assignment: CDR1 GEAIGNYY and CDR2 EKD. DNA for the CDR3: TGTGCCTGTGACACCGTAGGCCGGGGGAAGTACACCGATAAAATCATCTTT. This gives the protein CACDTVGRGKYTDKIIF.

This clone is categorized as medium-sized. This chain uses TRDV2 with TRDJ3; 13 bases fit TRDD3. V was clipped by 0 bases and J by 0 bases; unmatched bases: 7. CDR3 length: 21 residues. CDR1 and CDR2 (germline): GEAIGNYY, EKD. CDR3 DNA: TGTGCCTGTGACACCGTACTGGGGGATACGCCGAGCTCCTGGGACACCCGACAGATGTTTTTC. Amino acids: CACDTVLGDTPSSWDTRQMFF.

Note on this clone: It may be a read error: a sequence one base away is much more abundant. This chain joins TRDV2 and TRDJ3, with 10 bases identical to TRDD3. CDR3 length equals 17 residues. Germline loops: CDR1 GEAIGNYY, CDR2 EKD. The CDR3 region is CACDTGGYSWDTRQRFF. CDR3 DNA sequence: TGTGCCTGTGACACTGGGGGATACTCCTGGGACACCCGACAGAGGTTTTTC.

This clone was observed a handful of times. A much more abundant neighbour one base away suggests this may be a read error. The chain uses TRDV2 and TRDJ3; 8 bases fit TRDD3. CDR3 length: 18 residues. The V gene's germline CDR1 is GEAIGNYY and CDR2 EKD. CDR3 residues: CACDTGGFYSRDTRQMFF. CDR3 DNA sequence: TGTGCCTGTGACACTGGGGGATTTTACTCCCGGGACACCCGACAGATGTTTTTC.

Only a few counts were recorded for this clone. One base away lies a much larger clone, so this may be a sequencing read error. Other DNA variants within this sample encode the same CDR3. The chain has TRDV2 and TRDJ2, with 9 nucleotides matching TRDD3. The germline V gene encodes CDR1 GEAIGNYY and CDR2 EKD. The CDR3 runs to 15 residues. Here the CDR3 DNA reads TGTGCCTGCGACAGACTGGGGGATTTGACAGCACAACTCTTCTTT. As protein: CACDRLGDLTAQLFF.

As concerns this clone: It is likely a read error: a sequence one base away is far more abundant. The same CDR3 can be traced to other DNA sequences in this sample. V usage is TRDV2 and J usage is TRDJ2, with 12 bases that match TRDD3. Per germline, CDR1 GEAIGNYY and CDR2 EKD. V was pared by 4 bases and J by 6 bases, with 5 bases of the junction left unmatched. CDR3 size: 15 residues. The chain's CDR3 is CACDVLGDTPAQLFF. The CDR3 coding sequence is TGTGCCTGTGATGTACTGGGGGATACACCAGCACAACTCTTCTTT.

This clone was seen more than once but under ten times. A read error is possible here, since a much larger clone lies one base away. The same CDR3 is also encoded by other DNA sequences in this sample. The gene calls are TRDV2 and TRDJ1; 11 positions agree with TRDD3. From germline, CDR1 is GEAIGNYY and CDR2 EKD. The CDR3 runs 13 residues. V trimming: 3 bases; J trimming: 8 bases; junction bases outside the gene matches: 4. CDR3 in amino acids: CACDYWGIDKLIF. The CDR3 coding sequence is TGTGCCTGTGACTACTGGGGGATAGACAAACTCATCTTT.

By sample fraction, this clone is medium-sized. Other nucleotide sequences in the sample specify the same CDR3. V usage is TRDV2 and J usage is TRDJ1; the match to TRDD3 covers 9 bases. The length of the CDR3 is 16 residues. Germline CDR1 GEAIGNYY, CDR2 EKD. The trim removed 3 bases at V and 3 bases at J, leaving 10 bases unmatched. CDR3 sequence (DNA): TGTGCCTGTGACGCCCTGGGGGATGTCTTTCCCGATAAACTCATCTTT. Its translation is CACDALGDVFPDKLIF.

A word on this clone: The mismatch at residue 11 between this DNA's translation and the TCRdb protein of a much larger clone likely reflects a read error; the protein shown is translated from the DNA. The CDR3 DNA reads TGTGCCTGTGACACCTGGGGGATGTCAGCACGACTCTTCTTT. Residues: CACDTWGMSARLFF. The rearrangement uses TRDV2 and TRDJ2, with 8 bases lining up with TRDD3. CDR3 length equals 14 residues. Germline CDR1 GEAIGNYY, CDR2 EKD.

About this clone itself: TCRdb's protein for this DNA is that of a much larger clone and differs from the translation at residue 3, likely a read error; the protein shown is the DNA translation. This rearrangement joins TRDV2 to TRDJ3, with 13 bases identical to TRDD3. CDR3 size: 20 residues. CDR1 is GEAIGNYY, CDR2 EKD, per germline. The CDR3 here is CARDLTGGYGGSWDTRQMFF. The CDR3 nucleotides are TGTGCCCGTGACCTTACTGGGGGATACGGGGGATCCTGGGACACCCGACAGATGTTTTTC.

This clone counts as medium-sized. The genes are TRDV2 and TRDJ3; 10 bases agree with TRDD3. From germline, CDR1 is GEAIGNYY and CDR2 EKD. Losses at the gene ends were 1 base for V and 0 bases for J; bases not matched to a gene: 5. The CDR3 sequence is 19 residues long. The CDR3 is CACDTGGYQSSWDTRQMFF. CDR3 DNA sequence: TGTGCCTGTGACACTGGGGGATACCAAAGCTCCTGGGACACCCGACAGATGTTTTTC.

Of note for this clone: The protein TCRdb gives is from a much larger clone and does not agree with this DNA's translation at residue 15, likely a read error; the protein shown here comes from the DNA. The chain is built from TRDV2 and TRDJ1; weak D call: TRDD3 (6 bases). This CDR3 contains 18 residues. Looked up from germline, CDR1 is GEAIGNYY and CDR2 is EKD. The CDR3 here is CACDLMGGFPLYTDRLIF. Here the CDR3 DNA reads TGTGCCTGTGACCTCATGGGGGGCTTTCCCCTGTACACCGATAGACTCATCTTT.

This clone was counted between two and nine times. This likely reflects a read error, since a far larger clone is one base away. This chain links TRDV2 with TRDJ2, with TRDD3 identical over 10 bases. The CDR3 has 15 residues. Germline CDR1 reads GEAIGNYY; CDR2 reads EKD. In DNA form, the CDR3 reads TGTGCCTGTGACATACTGGGGGATTTGACAGCACAATTCTTCTTT. This codes for CACDILGDLTAQFFF.

This clone turned up a few times. TCRdb's entry gives the protein of a much larger clone, which mismatches this DNA's translation at residue 16, likely from a read error; the protein reported here is translated from the DNA. The rearrangement uses TRDV2 and TRDJ3; TRDD3 agrees at 10 bases. CDR1 and CDR2 from the germline V gene are GEAIGNYY and EKD. The CDR3 is made up of 18 amino acids. The CDR3 DNA reads as TGTGCCTGTGACACCTGGGGGATACAAAGCTGGGACACCCGACAGACGTTTTTC. This codes for CACDTWGIQSWDTRQTFF.

This clone was recorded at least ten times. With only one base between it and a far larger clone, this is likely a read error. V gene TRDV2 combines with J gene TRDJ3; 9 bases line up with TRDD3. The CDR3 has 18 amino acids. CDR1 and CDR2 (germline): GEAIGNYY, EKD. This CDR3 reads CARDTGGYRSWDTRQMFF. The CDR3 DNA sequence: TGTGCCCGTGACACCGGGGGATACAGGTCCTGGGACACCCGACAGATGTTTTTC.